Detailed here is one T cell receptor (beta chain). This sample was included in a study of blood T cell repertoires in COVID-19. Assay used: immunoSEQ multiplex PCR; TCRdb lists only in-frame clones, some missing. The sample carries around 50,000 clones, roughly 78% recorded once. The junction had 9 bases not matched to a gene; V was cut back by 6 bases and J by 4 bases. Germline-derived CDR1 and CDR2 are MDHEN and SYDVKM. This CDR3 comprises 16 residues. The chain uses TRBV28 and TRBJ2-2, with 9 bases identical to TRBD1. Sequenced material: peripheral blood. This sequence originates from a woman aged 80 or over with acute or convalescent COVID-19. This CDR3 is CASSSPRDRATGELFF. The CDR3 DNA reads as TGTGCCAGCAGCAGCCCCCGGGACAGGGCCACCGGGGAGCTGTTTTTT.